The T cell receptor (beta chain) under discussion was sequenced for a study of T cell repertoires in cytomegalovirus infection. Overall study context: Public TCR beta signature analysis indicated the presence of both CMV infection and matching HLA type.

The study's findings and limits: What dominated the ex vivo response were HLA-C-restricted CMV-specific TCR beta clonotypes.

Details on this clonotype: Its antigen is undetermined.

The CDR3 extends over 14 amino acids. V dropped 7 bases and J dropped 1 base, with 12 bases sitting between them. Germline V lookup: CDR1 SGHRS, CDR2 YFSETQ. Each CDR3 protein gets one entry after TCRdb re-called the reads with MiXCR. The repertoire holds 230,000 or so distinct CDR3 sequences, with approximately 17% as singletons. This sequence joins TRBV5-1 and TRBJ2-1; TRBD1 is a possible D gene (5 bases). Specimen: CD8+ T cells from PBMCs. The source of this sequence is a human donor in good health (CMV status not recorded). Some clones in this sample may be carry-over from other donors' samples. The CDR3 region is CASRSTESYNEQFF. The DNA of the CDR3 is TGCGCCAGCCGCTCGACAGAGTCCTACAATGAGCAGTTCTTC.